These 19 T cell receptor beta chains came from one sample sequenced in a study of blood T cells in healthy people across ages. Using a J-beta primer mix together with a sample-barcoded 5' primer, a second PCR was run for about 6 to 12 cycles. MiXCR was run by TCRdb on the 5' RACE reads, yielding one entry per CDR3 protein. The table shows fewer than 750,000 distinct CDR3 sequences, with around half occurring only once. Input material: blood. The receptors were gathered from a man at least 80 years old in good health.

This clonotype appeared once. The gene calls are TRBV10-3 and TRBJ2-6; 8 bases align to TRBD1. The V gene's germline CDR1 is ENHRY and CDR2 SYGVKD. V shed 4 bases, J shed 3 bases, and the junction held 5 bases outside the gene matches. The CDR3 covers 16 residues. CDR3 in amino acids: CAISGDRGNGANVLTF. The CDR3 nucleotides read TGTGCCATCAGTGGAGACAGGGGTAATGGGGCCAACGTCCTGACTTTC.

This clonotype was seen more than once but under ten times. The gene calls are TRBV7-2 and TRBJ2-7; D is undetermined. The CDR3 runs to 14 residues. The germline V and J ends were trimmed by 3 bases and 1 base, with 10 bases remaining between them. Germline loops: CDR1 SGHTA, CDR2 FQGNSA. CDR3 coding DNA: TGTGCCAGCAGCTTGGGTCGGATTTCCTACGAGCAGTACTTC. This codes for CASSLGRISYEQYF.

This clonotype was detected once. This chain joins TRBV20-1 and TRBJ1-1; D not resolved. The CDR3 length is 14 residues. CDR1 is DFQATT, CDR2 SNEGSKA, per germline (reference sequence). Trimming took off 6 bases at V and 1 base at J, with 15 bases between the two ends. The CDR3 protein is CSARLRVANTEAFF. DNA of the CDR3: TGCAGTGCGAGGTTGCGGGTAGCGAACACTGAAGCTTTCTTT.

This clonotype was counted only a few times. V and J are TRBV7-2 and TRBJ2-4; 9 nucleotides align to TRBD2. The V segment lost 3 bases and the J segment 10 bases; nucleotides outside the gene matches: 13. From germline, CDR1 is SGHTA and CDR2 FQGNSA. The CDR3 has 16 amino acids. CDR3 residues: CASSFGSGGLRPIQYF. The CDR3 DNA follows: TGTGCCAGCAGCTTTGGTAGCGGGGGCCTTCGTCCTATTCAGTACTTC.

Ten or more counts support this clonotype. The V and J genes are TRBV6-5 and TRBJ1-2; 7 nucleotides agree with TRBD1. This CDR3 spans 14 amino acids. V lost 2 bases, J lost 4 bases, and 4 bases stayed unmatched. Germline CDR1 and CDR2: MNHEY and SVGAGI. The CDR3 DNA is TGTGCCAGCAGTTACGGGGGACAGCGCTATGGCTACACCTTC. Its protein product is CASSYGGQRYGYTF.

This chain uses TRBV12-3 or TRBV12-4 with TRBJ2-7; TRBD2 aligns across 7 bases. J gave up 2 bases and V 2 bases, and 12 bases lay outside the gene matches. The CDR3 contains 17 residues. DNA for the CDR3: TGTGCCAGCAGTTTATATGGGAGGGGCGTAAGCGCCTACGAGCAGTACTTC. This translates into CASSLYGRGVSAYEQYF.

This clonotype appeared a few times. The chain couples TRBV20-1 to TRBJ2-4; D is unclear. CDR3 size: 14 residues. Germline CDR1 reads DFQATT; CDR2 reads SNEGSKA (reference sequence). V shed 3 bases and J shed 2 bases, with 11 bases lying between them. The DNA of the CDR3 is TGCAGTGCTAGGTGGGAAAGTTCCAAAAACATTCAGTACTTC. It specifies CSARWESSKNIQYF.

This chain links TRBV2 with TRBJ2-7; TRBD2 matches at 7 bases. The J call may be wrong; the DNA end is better matched by TRBJ2-5. From germline, CDR1 is SNHLY and CDR2 FYNNEI. The length of the CDR3 is 11 residues. As DNA, the CDR3 is TGTGCCGGGCGGGAGTCAGAGACCCAGTACTTC. Its protein is CAGRESETQYF.

This chain connects TRBV6-5 to TRBJ2-5; D is unclear. Germline CDR1 and CDR2: MNHEY and SVGAGI. The CDR3 extends over 11 amino acids. V was shortened by 3 bases and J by 7 bases, with 6 bases between the two germline ends. CDR3 sequence reads: CASSYWGTQYF. The CDR3 DNA reads TGTGCCAGCAGTTATTGGGGGACCCAGTACTTC.

The sample holds a few counts of this clonotype. The J gene is TRBJ2-3, the V gene TRBV6-6, with 9 bases identical to TRBD1. The CDR3 spans 11 residues. Trimming cost V 11 bases and J 6 bases; bases outside gene matches: 3. Looked up from germline, CDR1 is MNHNY and CDR2 is SVGAGI (reference sequence). The DNA of the CDR3 is TGTGCCCTAGACAGGGGGGATACGCAGTATTTT. It is translated as CALDRGDTQYF.

This clonotype has a handful of counts. V usage is TRBV12-3 or TRBV12-4 and J usage is TRBJ2-5; a weak D match, TRBD1 (6 bases). V was clipped by 6 bases and J by 3 bases, with 11 bases between them. The CDR3 contains 13 residues. Written as DNA, the CDR3 is TGTGCCAGCAGGCTAACAGGGAAAGAGACCCAGTACTTC. This translates into CASRLTGKETQYF.

This clonotype was observed a few times. V is TRBV2 and J is TRBJ1-4, with TRBD1 matching 9 bases. The CDR3 spans 15 residues. Germline V gives CDR1 SNHLY, CDR2 FYNNEI. With V trimmed by 5 bases and J by 3 bases, 4 bases remained unmatched. For the CDR3, the DNA is TGTGCCAGCAGTCGACAGGGGGGAGCTAATGAAAAACTGTTTTTT. This sequence encodes CASSRQGGANEKLFF.

This clonotype appeared a few times. V gene TRBV29-1 combines with J gene TRBJ1-4, with D unresolved. Germline loops: CDR1 SQVTM, CDR2 ANQGSEA. The CDR3 is 12 residues long. The V end was cut by 4 bases, the J end by 5 bases, with 8 bases between. DNA for the CDR3: TGCAGCGTTGCCCCTACAAATGAAAAACTGTTTTTT. This codes for CSVAPTNEKLFF.

This clonotype showed up just once. V gene TRBV24-1 combines with J gene TRBJ2-1, with D perhaps assigned TRBD1 or TRBD2 (5 bases each). Germline lookup yields CDR1 KGHDR and CDR2 SFDVKD. Between the trimmed V and J ends, which lost 10 bases and 3 bases, there was a span of 30 bases. This CDR3 contains 19 residues. CDR3 bases: TGTGCCACGAAGAACTGTCCGGGACCTTTCCCCCGCTGCTACAATGAGCAGTTCTTC. Its translation is CATKNCPGPFPRCYNEQFF.

As concerns this clonotype: One junction end does not reproduce the germline sequence, and a read error may be involved. J is TRBJ2-5 and V is TRBV7-2; no reliable D call. Germline CDR1 is SGHTA and CDR2 is FQGNSA. CDR3 length equals 15 residues. As DNA, the CDR3 is TGTGCCAGCAGCTTAGGGTCGGCCGTCCAAGCGACCCAGTACTTC. This encodes CASSLGSAVQATQYF.

This clonotype was seen more than once but under ten times. J is TRBJ2-4 and V is TRBV20-1; no clear D. Germline lookup yields CDR1 DFQATT and CDR2 SNEGSKA (reference sequence). This CDR3 comprises 14 residues. V lost 6 bases and J lost 4, with 16 bases in between. The CDR3 loop reads CSAYTDGGKNIQYF. The DNA for the CDR3 is TGCAGTGCCTATACGGACGGTGGAAAAAACATTCAGTACTTC.

This clonotype appeared once. The chain is built from TRBV7-2 and TRBJ2-3, with 15 bases identical to TRBD2. Trimming took 3 bases from V and 2 from J; bases not matched to a gene: 9. The CDR3 spans 19 residues. Germline CDR1 SGHTA, CDR2 FQGNSA. The chain's CDR3 is CASSLGLAGGLTITDTQYF. The CDR3 DNA sequence: TGTGCCAGCAGCTTGGGACTAGCGGGGGGCTTGACCATCACAGATACGCAGTATTTT. The full variable domain, with the rest looked up from reference TRBV7-2 and TRBJ2-3, is GAGVSQSPSNKVTEKGKDVELRCDPISGHTALYWYRQSLGQGLEFLIYFQGNSAPDKSGLPSDRFSAERTGGSVSTLTIQRTQQEDSAVYLCASSLGLAGGLTITDTQYFGPGTRLTVL.

The chain is built from TRBV4-1 and TRBJ1-5; D remains ambiguous. Germline values: CDR1 MGHRA, CDR2 YSYEKL. The CDR3 totals 14 residues. With 0 bases removed from V and 5 bases from J, the gap between germline ends came to 8 bases. CDR3 nucleotide sequence: TGCGCCAGCAGCCAAGAGCGAAGAGATCAGCCCCAGCATTTT. Encoded protein: CASSQERRDQPQHF.

The rearrangement joins TRBV6-2 or TRBV6-3 to TRBJ2-4; either TRBD1 or TRBD2 may supply D (6 bases each). Trimming removed 8 bases at V and 0 bases at J, with 17 bases between. The CDR3 totals 16 residues. Per germline, CDR1 MNHEY and CDR2 SVGEGT. CDR3 amino acids: CASFDPRGLAKNIQYF. The CDR3 nucleotides are TGTGCCAGCTTCGATCCCCGGGGGCTAGCCAAAAACATTCAGTACTTC.